Reported below is one T cell receptor beta chain. What it binds is unknown. This record belongs to a study of OX40 agonist ivuxolimab in advanced cancers. About the research overall: Subjects had a mean age of roughly 57 years, with a range of about 23 to 79; about 83% were male.

CDR3 size: 12 residues. V dropped 3 bases and J dropped 3 bases, with 9 bases sitting between them. Per germline, CDR1 SQVTM and CDR2 ANQGSEA. Broader study findings: A proportion of nonresponders additionally exhibited low normalized T-cell clonal expansion.

Repertoires were generated with immunoSEQ multiplex PCR, while TCRdb's copy carries only in-frame clones and drops some. The table shows 50,000 to 75,000 clones, with about 85% occurring only once. Sequenced here: CD4+ or CD8+ T cells sorted from blood, sampled in a trial of the OX40 agonist ivuxolimab. The clonotype was recovered from an adult with an advanced solid tumor such as melanoma, head and neck, liver or kidney cancer. V is TRBV29-1 and J is TRBJ2-7, with D uncertain. The CDR3 is CSVEFLNYEQYF. The CDR3 DNA reads TGCAGCGTTGAGTTTTTGAACTACGAGCAGTACTTC.